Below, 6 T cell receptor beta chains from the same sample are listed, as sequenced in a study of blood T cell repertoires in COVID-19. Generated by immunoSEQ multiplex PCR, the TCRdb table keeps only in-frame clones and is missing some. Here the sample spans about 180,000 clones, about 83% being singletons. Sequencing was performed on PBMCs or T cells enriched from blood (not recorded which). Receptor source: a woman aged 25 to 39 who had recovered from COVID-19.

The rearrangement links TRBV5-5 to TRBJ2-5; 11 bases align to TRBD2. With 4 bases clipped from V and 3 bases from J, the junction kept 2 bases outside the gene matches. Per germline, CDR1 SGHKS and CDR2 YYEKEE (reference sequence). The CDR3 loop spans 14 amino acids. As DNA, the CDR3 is TGTGCCAGCAGCCCACTAGCGGGAGAAGAGACCCAGTACTTC. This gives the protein CASSPLAGEETQYF. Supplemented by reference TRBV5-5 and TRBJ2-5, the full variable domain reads DAGVTQSPTHLIKTRGQQVTLRCSPISGHKSVSWYQQVLGQGPQFIFQYYEKEERGRGNFPDRFSARQFPNYSSELNVNALLLGDSALYLCASSPLAGEETQYFGPGTRLLVL.

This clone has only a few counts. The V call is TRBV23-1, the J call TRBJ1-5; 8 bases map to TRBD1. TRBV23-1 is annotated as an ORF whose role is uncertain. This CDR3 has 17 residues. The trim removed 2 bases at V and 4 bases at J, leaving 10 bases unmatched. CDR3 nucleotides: TGCGCCAGCAGTCAAACCCATGGACAGGGAAGGAATCAGCCCCAGCATTTT. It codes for CASSQTHGQGRNQPQHF.

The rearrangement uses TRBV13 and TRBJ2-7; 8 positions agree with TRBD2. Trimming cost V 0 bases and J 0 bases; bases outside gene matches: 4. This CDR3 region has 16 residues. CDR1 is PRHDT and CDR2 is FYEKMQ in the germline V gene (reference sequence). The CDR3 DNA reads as TGTGCCAGCAGCTTAGGGACTAGCGCGAGCTCCTACGAGCAGTACTTC. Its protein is CASSLGTSASSYEQYF.

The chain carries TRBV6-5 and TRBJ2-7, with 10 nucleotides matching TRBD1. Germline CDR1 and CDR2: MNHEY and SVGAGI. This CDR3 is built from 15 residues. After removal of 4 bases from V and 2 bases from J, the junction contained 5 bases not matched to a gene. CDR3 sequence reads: CASSSTGGFTYEQYF. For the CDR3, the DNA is TGTGCCAGCAGTTCGACAGGGGGCTTCACCTACGAGCAGTACTTC.

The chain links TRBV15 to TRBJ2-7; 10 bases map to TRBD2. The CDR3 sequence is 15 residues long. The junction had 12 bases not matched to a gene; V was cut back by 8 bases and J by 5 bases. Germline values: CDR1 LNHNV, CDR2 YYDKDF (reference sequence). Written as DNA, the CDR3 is TGTGCCACCCGAGCTAGCGGGAGCTTACGGCACGAGCAGTACTTC. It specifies CATRASGSLRHEQYF.

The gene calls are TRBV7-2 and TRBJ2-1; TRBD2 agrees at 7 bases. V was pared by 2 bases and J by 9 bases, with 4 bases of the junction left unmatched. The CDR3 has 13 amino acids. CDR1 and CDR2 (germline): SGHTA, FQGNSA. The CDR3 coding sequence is TGTGCCAGCAGCTTAAGCGGGATGGGTGAGCAGTTCTTC. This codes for CASSLSGMGEQFF.